The T cell receptor (beta chain) under discussion was sequenced for a study of blood T cell repertoires in COVID-19. Study overall: In each case, the material was cDNA or gDNA derived from T cells, B-cell-depleted T cells, or PBMCs.

The CDR3 is made up of 14 amino acids. V lost 0 bases and J lost 6, with 8 bases in between. Per germline, CDR1 SGHTA and CDR2 FQGNSA. TCRdb's copy holds only in-frame clones and misses some; the assay was immunoSEQ multiplex PCR. This sample has around 55,000 clones, with approximately 90% found just once. The rearrangement links TRBV7-2 to TRBJ1-4; weak D call: TRBD1 (5 bases). The origin of this receptor is a middle-aged man with acute or convalescent COVID-19. The sequenced sample consisted of peripheral blood. This CDR3 is CASSLAGGDEKLFF. The CDR3 DNA follows: TGTGCCAGCAGCTTAGCCGGGGGTGATGAAAAACTGTTTTTT.